One and the same sample provided the 21 T cell receptor beta chains below, sequenced in a study of blood T cell repertoires in COVID-19. Libraries were prepared by immunoSEQ multiplex PCR; TCRdb keeps only in-frame clonotypes and omits some of them. The top ten hold 5.5% to 7% of the sample, which has roughly 190,000 clones, around 89% seen once. The material sequenced was peripheral blood. The receptors come from a man aged 35 to 55 with active or convalescent COVID-19.

This rearrangement joins TRBV30 to TRBJ2-7, with D unclear. The V end lost 0 bases, the J end lost 3 bases, and 12 bases lay between the germline ends. The CDR3 contains 14 residues. Germline loops: CDR1 GTSNPN, CDR2 SVGIG (reference sequence). CDR3 in amino acids: CAWSVRWSHYEQYF. In nucleotides, the CDR3 is TGTGCCTGGAGTGTACGTTGGAGTCACTACGAGCAGTACTTC.

CDR3 in amino acids: CASRKDRGPSTEAFF. CDR3 nucleotides: TGTGCCAGCAGAAAGGACAGGGGGCCAAGCACTGAAGCTTTCTTT. The chain links TRBV6-5 to TRBJ1-1, with TRBD1 matching over 11 bases. The germline gives CDR1 MNHEY, CDR2 SVGAGI. The CDR3 covers 15 residues. Trimming cost V 6 bases and J 4 bases; bases outside gene matches: 7.

This clone was detected a few times. The chain uses TRBV28 and TRBJ1-2; the D gene is possibly TRBD1 (6 bases). CDR1 and CDR2 from the germline V gene are MDHEN and SYDVKM. This CDR3 contains 15 residues. Trimming left V 3 bases short and J 2 bases short, with 13 bases between. CDR3 bases: TGTGCCAGCAGTTTCGCGGGCAGGGGCAACTATGGCTACACCTTC. It specifies CASSFAGRGNYGYTF.

The chain joins TRBV19 to TRBJ1-5; weak D call: TRBD1 (5 bases). The length of the CDR3 is 19 residues. Germline V lookup: CDR1 LNHDA, CDR2 SQIVND (reference sequence). V lost 9 bases and J lost 2, with 29 bases in between. The CDR3 here is CARGGGGQGFGMRNQPQHF. CDR3 sequence (DNA): TGTGCCAGGGGGGGAGGCGGGCAGGGCTTTGGGATGCGCAATCAGCCCCAGCATTTT.

V gene TRBV23-1 combines with J gene TRBJ2-7; 8 positions agree with TRBD1. TRBV23-1 is labeled an ORF, and its function is uncertain. CDR3 length: 17 residues. V lost 2 bases and J lost 5; bases outside the gene matches: 14. CDR3 in amino acids: CASSQLPTGEFSHEQYF. In DNA form, the CDR3 reads TGCGCCAGCAGTCAACTACCGACAGGGGAGTTTTCCCACGAGCAGTACTTC.

The CDR3 is CASSLRTESTQYF. In DNA, the CDR3 is TGTGCCAGCAGCCTTCGGACAGAGAGTACGCAGTATTTT. The chain links TRBV7-6 to TRBJ2-3; TRBD1 might be the D (6 bases). Trimming took 5 bases from V and 8 from J, leaving 14 bases between them. This CDR3 contains 13 residues. Germline assignment: CDR1 SGHVS and CDR2 FNYEAQ.

J is TRBJ2-5 and V is TRBV2; the match to TRBD1 covers 7 bases. V lost 6 bases and J lost 4; bases outside the gene matches: 8. Looked up from germline, CDR1 is SNHLY and CDR2 is FYNNEI. CDR3 size: 14 residues. Here the CDR3 DNA reads TGTGCCAGCAGAGCCGGGACAGTGGTAGAGACCCAGTACTTC. It codes for CASRAGTVVETQYF.

V is TRBV18 and J is TRBJ1-6, with TRBD1 matching over 8 bases. The V gene's germline CDR1 is KGHSH and CDR2 LQKENI. CDR3 length equals 16 residues. V lost 4 bases to trimming and J lost 7 bases; unmatched junction nucleotides: 9. The CDR3 nucleotides read TGTGCCAGCTCACTTTCCGGGACAGGTTTGAATTCACCCCTCCACTTT. Residues: CASSLSGTGLNSPLHF.

The chain couples TRBV5-1 to TRBJ1-6; D perhaps matches TRBD1 (5 bases). V was pared by 4 bases and J by 9 bases, with 17 bases between. The CDR3 extends over 15 amino acids. Per the germline V gene, CDR1 is SGHRS and CDR2 is YFSETQ. CDR3 residues: CASSPTGGWISPLHF. The CDR3 DNA is TGCGCCAGCAGCCCGACGGGGGGTTGGATTTCACCCCTCCACTTT. The whole variable domain, remainder taken from reference TRBV5-1 and TRBJ1-6, is KAGVTQTPRYLIKTRGQQVTLSCSPISGHRSVSWYQQTPGQGLQFLFEYFSETQRNKGNFPGRFSGRQFSNSRSEMNVSTLELGDSALYLCASSPTGGWISPLHFGNGTRLTVT.

V gene TRBV5-1 combines with J gene TRBJ1-3; the match to TRBD1 covers 11 bases. J was trimmed by 4 bases and V by 3 bases; bases with no gene match: 3. The CDR3 is made up of 15 amino acids. Germline CDR1 is SGHRS and CDR2 is YFSETQ. Here the CDR3 reads CASSSGQGAGNTIYF. The CDR3 nucleotides read TGCGCCAGCAGCTCTGGACAGGGGGCAGGAAACACCATATATTTT.

The sample holds one count of this clone. The J gene is TRBJ2-7, the V gene TRBV27, with 7 bases lining up with TRBD2. Per germline, CDR1 MNHEY and CDR2 SMNVEV (reference sequence). The CDR3 sequence is 15 residues long. J lost 6 bases, V lost 2 bases, and 10 bases had no gene match. The CDR3 nucleotides read TGTGCCAGCAGTTTAGTTCAAGCGGGGAACGGCGAGCAGTACTTC. Translated: CASSLVQAGNGEQYF.

V gene TRBV11-2 combines with J gene TRBJ1-4; D is ambiguous. This CDR3 is built from 15 residues. Germline-derived CDR1 and CDR2 are SGHAT and FQNNGV. The ends were cut back, 1 base at V and 3 bases at J, with 9 bases in the middle. Here the CDR3 reads CASSLGRGSNEKLFF. The DNA of the CDR3 is TGTGCCAGCAGCTTAGGGCGAGGTTCTAATGAAAAACTGTTTTTT. The whole variable domain, remainder taken from reference TRBV11-2 and TRBJ1-4, is EAGVAQSPRYKIIEKRQSVAFWCNPISGHATLYWYQQILGQGPKLLIQFQNNGVVDDSQLPKDRFSAERLKGVDSTLKIQPAKLEDSAVYLCASSLGRGSNEKLFFGSGTQLSVL.

The chain combines TRBV28 with TRBJ1-2, with D hard to call. The CDR3 runs to 11 residues. V shed 6 bases and J shed 4 bases, with 6 bases lying between them. The germline V gene encodes CDR1 MDHEN and CDR2 SYDVKM. CDR3 coding DNA: TGTGCCAGCAGCTTGGCCTATGGCTACACCTTC. Its translation is CASSLAYGYTF.

The rearrangement uses TRBV4-2 and TRBJ1-5; D gene uncertain. CDR3 length: 13 residues. V lost 0 bases, J lost 9 bases, and 9 bases lay in between. Germline loops: CDR1 LGHNA, CDR2 YNFKEQ. In DNA, the CDR3 is TGTGCCAGCAGCCAAGAATCTGGAGTGCCCCAGCATTTT. It yields the protein CASSQESGVPQHF.

This rearrangement joins TRBV6-6 to TRBJ1-5; D is ambiguous. CDR1 is MNHNY, CDR2 SVGAGI, per germline (reference sequence). The CDR3 is 12 amino acids. Deletions cut 4 bases from V and 9 bases from J, with 10 bases between. The CDR3 region has the DNA TGTGCCAGCAGTTCCACCACTTCGCCCCAGCATTTT. Its translation is CASSSTTSPQHF.

The chain recombines TRBV7-9 with TRBJ1-2; TRBD1 matches 12 bases. CDR3 length: 16 residues. CDR1 is SEHNR, CDR2 FQNEAQ, per germline (reference sequence). Trimming took 3 bases from V and 8 from J; bases not matched to a gene: 10. CDR3 region: CASSLGSGQGAVGYTF. The DNA of the CDR3 is TGTGCCAGCAGCTTGGGTTCGGGACAGGGGGCGGTCGGCTACACCTTC.

This chain links TRBV7-2 with TRBJ1-1; 10 bases are shared with TRBD1. The CDR3 covers 14 residues. Trimming cost V 2 bases and J 7 bases; bases outside gene matches: 4. Per the germline V gene, CDR1 is SGHTA and CDR2 is FQGNSA. The CDR3 loop reads CASSLLRDRGEAFF. In DNA, the CDR3 is TGTGCCAGCAGCTTATTGCGGGACAGGGGTGAAGCTTTCTTT.

The V gene is TRBV15, the J gene TRBJ2-7, with D possibly TRBD2 on 5 matching bases. This CDR3 contains 12 residues. The V gene's germline CDR1 is LNHNV and CDR2 YYDKDF (reference sequence). V gave up 5 bases and J gave up 2 bases, with 7 bases separating them. The CDR3 region is CATSFGAYEQYF. CDR3 nucleotides: TGTGCCACCAGCTTCGGGGCCTACGAGCAGTACTTC. Using reference TRBV15 and TRBJ2-7 for the parts outside the CDR3, the full variable domain is DAMVIQNPRYQVTQFGKPVTLSCSQTLNHNVMYWYQQKSSQAPKLLFHYYDKDFNNEADTPDNFQSRRPNTSFCFLDIRSPGLGDTAMYLCATSFGAYEQYFGPGTRLTVT.

The chain carries TRBV19 and TRBJ1-1; D is possibly TRBD1 (5 bases). The CDR3 has 13 residues. Trimming stripped 5 bases from V and 0 bases from J, with 7 bases between. Per the germline V gene, CDR1 is LNHDA and CDR2 is SQIVND (reference sequence). This CDR3 reads CASSDSVNTEAFF. The CDR3, as DNA: TGTGCCAGTAGTGACAGCGTGAACACTGAAGCTTTCTTT.

This sequence joins TRBV28 and TRBJ1-2; perhaps TRBD1 as D (6 bases). The CDR3 covers 13 residues. V lost 3 bases, J lost 2 bases, and 7 bases lay in between. The germline gives CDR1 MDHEN, CDR2 SYDVKM. DNA of the CDR3: TGTGCCAGCAGTTTCCAGGGGAACTATGGCTACACCTTC. This codes for CASSFQGNYGYTF.

The V and J genes are TRBV9 and TRBJ2-2; 8 bases map to TRBD2. Trimming at V came to 5 bases and at J to 1 base, leaving 4 bases not matched to a gene. The length of the CDR3 is 15 residues. Germline V CDR1 and CDR2: SGDLS, YYNGEE. Written as DNA, the CDR3 is TGTGCCAGCAGTCCCGGGACTAGGAACACCGGGGAGCTGTTTTTT. It yields the protein CASSPGTRNTGELFF.